Below, one T cell receptor beta chain is given with its context. Its antigen is not identified. Amplification used 60 Vbeta primers and 13 Jbeta primers. Using immunoSEQ multiplex PCR, the repertoire was profiled, and TCRdb retains in-frame clones only, with some absent. The sample lists 170,000 or so clones, approximately 88% seen once, with under 0.4% in the top ten. This sample is drawn from a study of cytomegalovirus exposure and HLA in healthy donors. Study observations and caveats: A few CMV-associated chains were confirmed in vitro to be specific for CMV antigens. Immune exposure data for these donors was limited to CMV serostatus. A later analysis found most CMV-associated TCR beta chains apparently HLA-restricted.

V lost 0 bases and J 5 bases, leaving 14 bases between the germline ends. The CDR3 is 15 residues long. Germline CDR1 is MNHEY and CDR2 is SVGAGI. The TCR was taken from a boy younger than 10 in good health and CMV-seronegative. The J gene is TRBJ2-7, the V gene TRBV6-5; tentatively, D is TRBD1 (6 bases). The sequenced sample was PBMCs. The CDR3 DNA reads TGTGCCAGCAGTTACTCGCGAGGGGGAAGGAACGAGCAGTACTTC. It yields the protein CASSYSRGGRNEQYF.